This T cell receptor (beta chain) was obtained from a study of shared clonotypes between healthy human individuals. Points from the study as a whole: Sequencing depth was predicted to influence how clonotypes are shared among donors. Generation probabilities were higher for clonotypes shared across all four sorted-subset donors than for unshared ones.

As to this clone: Its antigen is as yet unknown.

Germline V CDR1 and CDR2: MGHRA, YSYEKL. V was pared by 4 bases and J by 0 bases, with 12 bases of the junction left unmatched. The CDR3 length is 19 residues. Assay used: immunoSEQ multiplex PCR; TCRdb lists only in-frame clones, some missing. The sample lists approximately 320,000 clones, roughly 84% occurring once. This sequence originates from a man between 18 and 35 years old in good health. Input material: memory CD8+ T cells sorted from blood. Regarding subset: CD45RO+ cells pooled with CCR7-negative TemRA cells. This chain joins TRBV4-1 and TRBJ2-6; 7 bases match TRBD1. This chain's CDR3 is CASSPWTGSSLSGANVLTF. The CDR3 coding sequence is TGCGCCAGCAGCCCCTGGACAGGCTCCTCTCTCTCTGGGGCCAACGTCCTGACTTTC.